A selection of T cell receptor beta chains follows, all from one sample in a study of blood T cell repertoires in COVID-19. The method was immunoSEQ multiplex PCR; TCRdb's version includes in-frame clones alone and lacks a portion of them. This table holds more than 150,000 clones, 80% to 90% found once. The sequenced sample was peripheral blood. The receptor set was obtained from a woman older than 75 with COVID-19, enrolled during active disease. CDR3s include the opening cysteine and the closing phenylalanine or tryptophan. D genes are given only for firm matches. Expanded clones get a size class; other rows say once, few or many, or leave the size out.

J gene	V gene	D gene	clone size	CDR3 length	CDR3 protein	CDR3 DNA
TRBJ2-3	TRBV30	TRBD2	.	15	CAWSVGRVGTDTQYF	TGTGCCTGGAGTGTGGGGAGGGTTGGCACAGATACGCAGTATTTT
TRBJ1-2	TRBV18	.	once	13	CASSPPGYYGYTF	TGTGCCAGCTCACCACCCGGTTACTATGGCTACACCTTC
TRBJ1-2	TRBV14	.	.	15	CASSQEAGLNYGYTF	TGTGCCAGCAGCCAAGAAGCGGGGCTCAACTATGGCTACACCTTC
TRBJ2-7	TRBV24-1	.	.	14	CATSGGRPPYEQYF	TGTGCCACCTCCGGGGGGCGCCCCCCCTACGAGCAGTACTTC
TRBJ2-1	TRBV27	TRBD2	.	16	CASSFPAGRTGGEQFF	TGTGCCAGCAGTTTCCCTGCCGGGAGGACCGGGGGGGAGCAGTTCTTC
TRBJ1-2	TRBV7-2	.	.	12	CASSFPLYGYTF	TGTGCCAGCAGCTTCCCTCTCTATGGCTACACCTTC
TRBJ1-4	TRBV27	TRBD1	.	15	CASSTIGTGGEKLFF	TGTGCCAGCAGCACAATCGGGACAGGGGGTGAAAAACTGTTTTTT
TRBJ2-5	TRBV9	.	once	15	CASSADPGVRETQYF	TGTGCCAGCAGCGCCGATCCAGGGGTAAGAGAGACCCAGTACTTC
TRBJ2-1	TRBV29-1	TRBD2	.	15	CSVESRLAGLNEQFF	TGCAGCGTTGAATCCCGACTAGCGGGTTTAAATGAGCAGTTCTTC
TRBJ2-1	TRBV3-1/TRBV3-2	TRBD2	.	17	CASSQDRLAGRYNEQFF	TGTGCCAGCAGCCAAGATCGGTTAGCGGGAAGGTACAATGAGCAGTTCTTC
TRBJ2-3	TRBV24-1	.	few	15	CATSDAEEGRDTQYF	TGTGCCACCAGTGATGCGGAGGAGGGTAGGGATACGCAGTATTTT
TRBJ2-7	TRBV6-6	TRBD2	once	14	CASSPLAGVGEQYF	TGTGCCAGCAGCCCACTAGCGGGGGTCGGCGAGCAGTACTTC
TRBJ1-6	TRBV5-1	.	.	16	CASSARGVENNSPLHF	TGCGCCAGCAGCGCCAGGGGAGTTGAGAATAATTCACCCCTCCACTTT
TRBJ2-1	TRBV29-1	TRBD1	.	10	CSAGQNEQFF	TGCAGCGCGGGACAGAATGAGCAGTTCTTC
TRBJ1-3	TRBV2	.	.	12	CASWLSGNTIYF	TGTGCCAGCTGGCTCTCTGGAAACACCATATATTTT
TRBJ2-2	TRBV10-3	TRBD1	.	18	CAISDITGTGGTTGELFF	TGTGCCATCAGCGACATAACCGGGACAGGGGGCACCACCGGGGAGCTGTTTTTT
TRBJ2-1	TRBV5-1	TRBD2	.	15	CASSLEGLAHNEQFF	TGCGCCAGCAGCTTAGAGGGACTAGCGCACAATGAGCAGTTCTTC
TRBJ2-5	TRBV25-1	TRBD2	.	16	CASSEGASGGQETQYF	TGTGCCAGCAGTGAAGGGGCTAGCGGGGGGCAAGAGACCCAGTACTTC
TRBJ1-2	TRBV2	TRBD1	.	14	CARTRTGGSYGYTF	TGTGCCAGAACTAGGACAGGGGGCAGCTATGGCTACACCTTC
TRBJ1-1	TRBV7-2	TRBD1	.	15	CASSLGDRLGREAFF	TGTGCCAGCAGCTTAGGGGACAGGCTGGGTAGGGAAGCTTTCTTT
TRBJ2-1	TRBV4-3	TRBD2	.	18	CASSQGLSGGALLDEQFF	TGCGCCAGCAGCCAAGGGCTTAGCGGGGGGGCCTTGCTTGATGAGCAGTTCTTC
TRBJ2-2	TRBV5-5	TRBD1	.	14	CASSRGHYTGELFF	TGTGCCAGCAGCAGGGGGCATTACACCGGGGAGCTGTTTTTT
TRBJ2-1	TRBV2	.	.	22	CASRSTGGMFEELAGVLGEQFF	TGTGCCAGCAGGTCGACAGGGGGCATGTTTGAGGAACTAGCGGGAGTATTAGGTGAGCAGTTCTTC
TRBJ2-5	TRBV7-8	.	.	15	CASSLGRALRETQYF	TGTGCCAGCAGCTTAGGACGAGCTCTGCGGGAGACCCAGTACTTC
TRBJ2-7	TRBV7-6	TRBD2	many	15	CASSFGLGEGYEQYF	TGTGCCAGCAGCTTTGGTCTAGGGGAGGGGTACGAGCAGTACTTC
TRBJ2-7	TRBV7-8	.	.	13	CASSPSRAYEQYF	TGTGCCAGCAGCCCCAGCAGGGCCTACGAGCAGTACTTC
TRBJ2-7	TRBV15	.	.	14	CATSRATGALEQYF	TGTGCCACCAGCAGAGCCACGGGAGCCCTTGAGCAGTACTTC
TRBJ1-6	TRBV9	.	once	15	CASSVEGQRNSPLHF	TGTGCCAGCAGCGTAGAAGGACAGCGGAATTCACCCCTCCACTTT
TRBJ2-3	TRBV2	TRBD1	.	15	CASSDRTGSTDTQYF	TGTGCCAGCAGTGATAGGACAGGAAGCACAGATACGCAGTATTTT
TRBJ1-2	TRBV4-1	TRBD1	.	15	CASSQATGALWGYTF	TGCGCCAGCAGCCAAGCAACAGGGGCCCTATGGGGCTACACCTTC
TRBJ1-2	TRBV3-1/TRBV3-2	.	.	14	CASSQGRTGGGYTF	TGTGCCAGCAGCCAAGGACGCACAGGAGGGGGCTACACCTTC
TRBJ2-7	TRBV28	.	.	14	CASSPWGGTYEQYF	TGTGCCAGCAGTCCCTGGGGCGGCACCTACGAGCAGTACTTC
TRBJ2-1	TRBV19	TRBD1	.	15	CASSYRGASYNEQFF	TGTGCCAGTAGTTACAGGGGTGCGTCCTACAATGAGCAGTTCTTC
TRBJ1-4	TRBV5-4	TRBD1	.	15	CASSFSGTGGEKLFF	TGTGCCAGCAGCTTTTCGGGGACAGGGGGGGAAAAACTGTTTTTT
TRBJ2-2	TRBV19	.	.	14	CASSYQANTGELFF	TGTGCCAGTAGTTACCAGGCGAACACCGGGGAGCTGTTTTTT
TRBJ1-6	TRBV6-2/TRBV6-3	.	.	13	CASSYSRDSPLHF	TGTGCCAGCAGTTACTCGAGGGATTCACCCCTCCACTTT
TRBJ2-7	TRBV11-3	TRBD2	.	12	CASSDQRGEQYF	TGTGCCAGCAGCGACCAGCGGGGCGAGCAGTACTTC
TRBJ2-7	TRBV11-3	.	.	12	CASSSGFYEQYF	TGTGCCAGCAGCTCAGGATTCTACGAGCAGTACTTC
TRBJ1-4	TRBV28	TRBD1	.	15	CASSFQGATNEKLFF	TGTGCCAGCAGTTTTCAGGGGGCGACTAATGAAAAACTGTTTTTT
TRBJ1-5	TRBV12-3/TRBV12-4	.	.	12	CASGEPNQPQHF	TGTGCCTCAGGGGAGCCGAATCAGCCCCAGCATTTT
TRBJ2-3	TRBV5-1	.	.	13	CASSLDSFDTQYF	TGCGCCAGCAGCTTGGACAGTTTTGATACGCAGTATTTT
TRBJ1-1	TRBV27	.	once	13	CASSLFRGTEAFF	TGTGCCAGCAGTTTATTCAGGGGTACTGAAGCTTTCTTT
TRBJ1-2	TRBV7-9	.	.	16	CASSLSWATTNYGYTF	TGTGCCAGTAGCTTATCGTGGGCAACCACTAACTATGGCTACACCTTC
TRBJ2-3	TRBV4-3	TRBD2	.	17	CASSWGLAGANTDTQYF	TGCGCCAGCAGCTGGGGACTAGCGGGGGCCAACACGGATACGCAGTATTTT
TRBJ2-1	TRBV19	TRBD1	.	15	CASSMTGGARNEQFF	TGTGCCAGTAGTATGACAGGGGGCGCGAGAAATGAGCAGTTCTTC
TRBJ1-5	TRBV19	.	few	14	CASKIRGLNQPQHF	TGTGCCAGTAAGATAAGGGGCCTAAATCAGCCCCAGCATTTT
TRBJ1-1	TRBV10-3	.	.	13	CAISEGRNTEAFF	TGTGCCATCAGTGAGGGCAGGAACACTGAAGCTTTCTTT
TRBJ1-3	TRBV7-2	TRBD1	.	14	CASSRDSSGNTIYF	TGTGCCAGCAGTCGGGACAGCTCTGGAAACACCATATATTTT
TRBJ2-5	TRBV7-2	TRBD2	once	15	CASSLTSGVGETQYF	TGTGCCAGCAGCTTGACTAGCGGGGTTGGGGAGACCCAGTACTTC
TRBJ2-7	TRBV28	TRBD1	few	16	CASSLEVVRDSYEQYF	TGTGCCAGCAGTTTGGAGGTTGTCCGGGACAGCTACGAGCAGTACTTC
TRBJ2-7	TRBV10-3	.	.	11	CAISTGNEQYF	TGTGCCATCAGCACAGGGAACGAGCAGTACTTC
TRBJ1-5	TRBV4-1	.	few	17	CASSQDMYDSGNQPQHF	TGCGCCAGCAGCCAAGATATGTACGACAGCGGCAATCAGCCCCAGCATTTT
TRBJ2-1	TRBV28	.	.	16	CASSFAGALTYNEQFF	TGTGCCAGCAGTTTTGCAGGGGCCCTTACCTACAATGAGCAGTTCTTC
TRBJ1-2	TRBV4-3	TRBD1	.	16	CASSPAGTARNYGYTF	TGCGCCAGCAGCCCGGCTGGGACAGCGAGGAACTATGGCTACACCTTC
TRBJ1-3	TRBV5-6	TRBD1	few	16	CASSFPGQGDGNTIYF	TGTGCCAGCAGCTTTCCCGGACAGGGTGACGGAAACACCATATATTTT
TRBJ1-1	TRBV28	.	.	12	CASSPLGTEAFF	TGTGCCAGCAGTCCCCTCGGGACTGAAGCTTTCTTT
TRBJ1-2	TRBV27	.	.	14	CASSLQQNSYGYTF	TGTGCCAGCAGTTTACAACAGAATAGCTATGGCTACACCTTC